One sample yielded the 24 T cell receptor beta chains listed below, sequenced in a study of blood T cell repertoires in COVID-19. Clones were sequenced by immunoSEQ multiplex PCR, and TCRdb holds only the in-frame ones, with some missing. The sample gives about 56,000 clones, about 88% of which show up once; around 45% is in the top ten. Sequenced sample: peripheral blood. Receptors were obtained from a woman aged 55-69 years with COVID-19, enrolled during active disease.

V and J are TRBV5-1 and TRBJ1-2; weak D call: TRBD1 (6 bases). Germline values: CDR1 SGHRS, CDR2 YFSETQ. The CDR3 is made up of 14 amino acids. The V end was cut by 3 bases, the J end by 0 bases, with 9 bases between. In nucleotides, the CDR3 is TGCGCCAGCAGCTGGACAGATACTAACTATGGCTACACCTTC. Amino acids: CASSWTDTNYGYTF.

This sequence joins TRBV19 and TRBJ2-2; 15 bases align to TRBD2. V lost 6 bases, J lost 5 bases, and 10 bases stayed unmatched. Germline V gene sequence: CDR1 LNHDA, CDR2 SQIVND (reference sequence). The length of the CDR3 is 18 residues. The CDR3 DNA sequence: TGTGCCAGTAGACCTAATGGACTAGCGGGAGGGTCGACCGGGGAGCTGTTTTTT. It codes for CASRPNGLAGGSTGELFF.

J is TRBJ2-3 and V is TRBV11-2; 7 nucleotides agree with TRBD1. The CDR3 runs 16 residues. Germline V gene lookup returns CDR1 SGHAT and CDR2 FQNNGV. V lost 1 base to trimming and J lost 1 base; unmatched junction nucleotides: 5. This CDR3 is CASSLGQGIGTDTQYF. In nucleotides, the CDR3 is TGTGCCAGCAGCTTAGGACAGGGAATCGGCACAGATACGCAGTATTTT.

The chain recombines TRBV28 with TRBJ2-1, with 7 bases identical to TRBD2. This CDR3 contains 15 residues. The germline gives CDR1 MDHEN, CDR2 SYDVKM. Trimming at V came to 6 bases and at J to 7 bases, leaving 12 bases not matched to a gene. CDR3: CASSPRAAGRNEQFF. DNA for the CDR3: TGTGCCAGCAGCCCTCGGGCAGCCGGGAGGAATGAGCAGTTCTTC.

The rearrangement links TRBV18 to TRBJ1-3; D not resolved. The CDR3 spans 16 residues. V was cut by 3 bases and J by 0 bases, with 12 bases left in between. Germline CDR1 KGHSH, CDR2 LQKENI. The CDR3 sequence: CASSPGGLGSGNTIYF. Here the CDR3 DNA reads TGTGCCAGCTCACCGGGCGGACTGGGCTCTGGAAACACCATATATTTT.

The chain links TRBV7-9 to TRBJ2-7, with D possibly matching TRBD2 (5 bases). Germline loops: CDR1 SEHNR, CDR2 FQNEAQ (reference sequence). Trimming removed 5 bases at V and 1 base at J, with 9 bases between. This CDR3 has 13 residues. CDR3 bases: TGTGCCAGCAGCAGCGGTTTGTCCTACGAGCAGTACTTC. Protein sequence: CASSSGLSYEQYF.

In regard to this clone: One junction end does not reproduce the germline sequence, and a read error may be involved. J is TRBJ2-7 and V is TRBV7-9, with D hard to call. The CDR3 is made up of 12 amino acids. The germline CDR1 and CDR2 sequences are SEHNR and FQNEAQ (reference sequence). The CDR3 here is CASSFQTYGQYF. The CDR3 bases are TGTGCCAGCAGCTTCCAAACCTACGGGCAGTACTTC.

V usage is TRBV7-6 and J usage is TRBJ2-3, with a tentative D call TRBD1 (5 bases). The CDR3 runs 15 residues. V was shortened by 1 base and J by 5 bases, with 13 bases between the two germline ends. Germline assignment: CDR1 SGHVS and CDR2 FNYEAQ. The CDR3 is CASSLVDHTGDTQYF. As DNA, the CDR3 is TGTGCCAGCAGCTTAGTTGACCACACAGGAGATACGCAGTATTTT. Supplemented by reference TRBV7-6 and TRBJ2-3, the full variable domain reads GAGVSQSPRYKVTKRGQDVALRCDPISGHVSLYWYRQALGQGPEFLTYFNYEAQQDKSGLPNDRFSAERPEGSISTLTIQRTEQRDSAMYRCASSLVDHTGDTQYFGPGTRLTVL.

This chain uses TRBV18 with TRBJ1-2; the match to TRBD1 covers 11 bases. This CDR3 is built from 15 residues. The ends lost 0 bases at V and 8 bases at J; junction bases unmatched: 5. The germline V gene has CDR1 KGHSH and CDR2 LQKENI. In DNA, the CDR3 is TGTGCCAGCTCACCACCGGACAGGGGGCGCGAAGGCTACACCTTC. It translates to CASSPPDRGREGYTF. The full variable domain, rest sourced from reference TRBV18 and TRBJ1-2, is NAGVMQNPRHLVRRRGQEARLRCSPMKGHSHVYWYRQLPEEGLKFMVYLQKENIIDESGMPKERFSAEFPKEGPSILRIQQVVRGDSAAYFCASSPPDRGREGYTFGSGTRLTVV.

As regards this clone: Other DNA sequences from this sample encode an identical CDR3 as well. CDR3 DNA: TGTGCCAGCTCACCACGGGACACAGACACTGAAGCTTTCTTT. Its protein product is CASSPRDTDTEAFF. This chain links TRBV18 with TRBJ1-1; TRBD1 is a possible D gene (6 bases). The V end lost 1 base, the J end lost 3 bases, and 9 bases lay between the germline ends. Germline V gives CDR1 KGHSH, CDR2 LQKENI. The CDR3 runs 14 residues.

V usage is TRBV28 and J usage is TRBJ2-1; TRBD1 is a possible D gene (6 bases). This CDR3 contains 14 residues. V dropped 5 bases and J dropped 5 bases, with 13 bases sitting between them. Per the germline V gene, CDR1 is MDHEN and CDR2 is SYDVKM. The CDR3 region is CASSPYTGNNEQFF. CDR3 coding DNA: TGTGCCAGCAGTCCATATACAGGGAACAATGAGCAGTTCTTC.

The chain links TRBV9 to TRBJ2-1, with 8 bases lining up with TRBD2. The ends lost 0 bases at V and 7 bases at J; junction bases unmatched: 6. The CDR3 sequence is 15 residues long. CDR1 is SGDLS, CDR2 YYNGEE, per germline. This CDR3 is CASSVDGRVENEQFF. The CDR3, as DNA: TGTGCCAGCAGCGTAGACGGGAGGGTCGAGAATGAGCAGTTCTTC.

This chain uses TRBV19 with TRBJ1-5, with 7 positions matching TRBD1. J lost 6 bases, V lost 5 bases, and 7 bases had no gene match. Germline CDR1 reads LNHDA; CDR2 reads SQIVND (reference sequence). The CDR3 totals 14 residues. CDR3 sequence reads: CASSFRQGGQPQHF. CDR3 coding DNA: TGTGCCAGTAGTTTCCGACAGGGTGGTCAGCCCCAGCATTTT.

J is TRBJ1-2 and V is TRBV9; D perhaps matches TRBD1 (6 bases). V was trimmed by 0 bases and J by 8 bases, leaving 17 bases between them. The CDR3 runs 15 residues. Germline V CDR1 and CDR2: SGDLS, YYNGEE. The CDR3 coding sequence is TGTGCCAGCAGCGTAGAGTCAGGGGCTCCCCGCGGCTACACCTTC. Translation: CASSVESGAPRGYTF.

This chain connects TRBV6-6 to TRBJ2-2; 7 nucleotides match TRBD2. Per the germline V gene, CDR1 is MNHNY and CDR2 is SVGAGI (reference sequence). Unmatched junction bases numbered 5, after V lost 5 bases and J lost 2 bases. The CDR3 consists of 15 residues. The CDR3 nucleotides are TGTGCCAGCAGTAGGGAGGGGCGAAACACCGGGGAGCTGTTTTTT. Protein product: CASSREGRNTGELFF.

The CDR3 spells CASNSGGWEQETQYF. The CDR3 DNA follows: TGTGCCAGCAACTCGGGGGGGTGGGAACAAGAGACCCAGTACTTC. This chain joins TRBV5-4 and TRBJ2-5, with 8 bases lining up with TRBD2. The J segment lost 2 bases and the V segment lost 6 bases, leaving 9 bases of the junction unmatched. Germline V lookup: CDR1 SGHNT, CDR2 YYREEE (reference sequence). This CDR3 is built from 15 residues.

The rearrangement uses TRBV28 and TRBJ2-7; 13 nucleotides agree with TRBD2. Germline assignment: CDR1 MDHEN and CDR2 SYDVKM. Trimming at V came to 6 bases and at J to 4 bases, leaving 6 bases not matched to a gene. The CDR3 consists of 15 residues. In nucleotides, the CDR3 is TGTGCCAGCAGCTCCGGGACTAGCGGGATTTACGAGCAGTACTTC. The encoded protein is CASSSGTSGIYEQYF.

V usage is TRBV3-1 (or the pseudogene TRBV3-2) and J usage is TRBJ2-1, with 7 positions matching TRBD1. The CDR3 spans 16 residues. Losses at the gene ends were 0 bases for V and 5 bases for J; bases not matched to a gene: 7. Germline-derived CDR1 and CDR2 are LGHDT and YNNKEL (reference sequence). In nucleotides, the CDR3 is TGTGCCAGCAGCCAAGACCCGACAGGGTGGGACAATGAGCAGTTCTTC. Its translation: CASSQDPTGWDNEQFF.

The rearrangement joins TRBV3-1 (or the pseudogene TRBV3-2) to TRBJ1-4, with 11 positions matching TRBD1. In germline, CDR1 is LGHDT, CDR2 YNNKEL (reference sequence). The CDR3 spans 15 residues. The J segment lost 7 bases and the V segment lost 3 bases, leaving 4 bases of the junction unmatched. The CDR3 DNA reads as TGTGCCAGCAGCCACCCCGGACAGGGGGCTGAAAAACTGTTTTTT. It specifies CASSHPGQGAEKLFF.

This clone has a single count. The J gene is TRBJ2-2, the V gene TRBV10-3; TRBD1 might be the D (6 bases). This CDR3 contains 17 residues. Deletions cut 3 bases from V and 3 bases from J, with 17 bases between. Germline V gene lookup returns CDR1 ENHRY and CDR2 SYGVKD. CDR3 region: CAISDRHGQSHTGELFF. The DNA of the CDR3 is TGTGCCATCAGTGACCGCCACGGACAGTCCCACACCGGGGAGCTGTTTTTT.

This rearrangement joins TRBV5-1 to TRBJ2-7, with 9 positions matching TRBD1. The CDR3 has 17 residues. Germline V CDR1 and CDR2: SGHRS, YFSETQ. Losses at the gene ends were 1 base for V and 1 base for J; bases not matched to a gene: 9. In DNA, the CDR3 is TGCGCCAGCAGCTTGAACCCCCCGGGACAGGGATCCTACGAGCAGTACTTC. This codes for CASSLNPPGQGSYEQYF. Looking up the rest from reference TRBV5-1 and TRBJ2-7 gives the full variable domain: KAGVTQTPRYLIKTRGQQVTLSCSPISGHRSVSWYQQTPGQGLQFLFEYFSETQRNKGNFPGRFSGRQFSNSRSEMNVSTLELGDSALYLCASSLNPPGQGSYEQYFGPGTRLTVT.

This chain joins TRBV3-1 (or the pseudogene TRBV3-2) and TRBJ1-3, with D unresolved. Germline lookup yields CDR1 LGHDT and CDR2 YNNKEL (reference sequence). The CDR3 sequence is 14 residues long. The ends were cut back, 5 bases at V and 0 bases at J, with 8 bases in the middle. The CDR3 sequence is CASSFTVSGNTIYF. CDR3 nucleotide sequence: TGTGCCAGCAGCTTCACAGTCTCTGGAAACACCATATATTTT.

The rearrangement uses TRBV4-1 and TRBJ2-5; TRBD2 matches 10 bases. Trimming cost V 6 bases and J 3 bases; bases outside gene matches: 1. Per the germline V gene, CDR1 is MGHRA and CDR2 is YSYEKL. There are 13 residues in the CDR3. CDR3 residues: CASRLAGEETQYF. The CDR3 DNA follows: TGCGCCAGCAGGCTAGCGGGGGAAGAGACCCAGTACTTC.

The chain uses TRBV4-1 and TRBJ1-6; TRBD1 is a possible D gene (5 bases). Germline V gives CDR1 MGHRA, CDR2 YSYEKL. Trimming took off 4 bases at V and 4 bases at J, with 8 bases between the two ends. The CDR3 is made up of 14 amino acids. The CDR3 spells CASSPTEYNSPLHF. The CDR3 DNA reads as TGCGCCAGCAGCCCGACAGAATATAATTCACCCCTCCACTTT.